These 8 T cell receptor beta chains share one sample of origin, sequenced in a study of CD8+ T cells in alopecia areata. Following extraction, RNA underwent reverse transcription to cDNA, which served as the sequencing template. Profiling relied on immunoSEQ multiplex PCR, and the TCRdb table lists in-frame clones only, not all of them. The sample includes over 35,000 clones, roughly 90% of them seen just once. Documented treatment: oral pan-JAK inhibitor, 5-10 mg twice daily. The sequences come from CD8+ T cells sorted from blood, collected at week 24, from a patient treated with tofacitinib. The receptor set was obtained from a human donor with alopecia areata.

The rearrangement uses TRBV7-9 and TRBJ2-7, with TRBD1 matching 10 bases. The CDR3 totals 15 residues. Germline lookup yields CDR1 SEHNR and CDR2 FQNEAQ (reference sequence). V was pared by 2 bases and J by 2 bases, with 3 bases of the junction left unmatched. CDR3 sequence reads: CASSLSGTGAYEQYF. CDR3 DNA sequence: TGTGCCAGCAGCTTAAGCGGGACAGGGGCCTACGAGCAGTACTTC.

CDR3 bases: TGCACCAGCAGCCAGGTGACCTGGACTAGCGTGAATGAGCAGTTCTTC. It codes for CTSSQVTWTSVNEQFF. The V and J genes are TRBV1 and TRBJ2-1; the DNA was not used to check the table's D call, TRBD2. TRBV1 is recorded as a pseudogene. This CDR3 contains 16 residues.

CDR3 sequence reads: CASSLVDRGREQYF. The CDR3 DNA reads TGCGCCAGCAGCTTGGTGGACAGGGGGCGCGAGCAGTACTTC. The chain combines TRBV5-1 with TRBJ2-7; 11 bases map to TRBD1. The CDR3 covers 14 residues. Germline V lookup: CDR1 SGHRS, CDR2 YFSETQ. The ends lost 0 bases at V and 6 bases at J; junction bases unmatched: 2.

A single count supports this clone. The rearrangement links TRBV5-6 to TRBJ2-3; 8 nucleotides match TRBD1. Germline CDR1 SGHDT, CDR2 YYEEEE. The CDR3 totals 14 residues. Trimming at V came to 4 bases and at J to 6 bases, leaving 7 bases not matched to a gene. CDR3 coding DNA: TGTGCCAGCAGCCACGGACAGGGTGAGGATACGCAGTATTTT. Protein product: CASSHGQGEDTQYF.

V usage is TRBV6-5 and J usage is TRBJ2-5; D is perhaps TRBD1 or TRBD2 (5 bases each). The DNA end is more similar to TRBJ2-7, so the J call may be wrong. CDR1 is MNHEY and CDR2 is SVGAGI in the germline V gene. The CDR3 consists of 15 residues. The CDR3 bases are TGTGCCAGCAGCTTAGGGACGCCGGGGTCCTACGAGCAGTACTTC. Residues: CASSLGTPGSYEQYF.

This clone showed up just once. The chain couples TRBV7-3 to TRBJ1-6; perhaps TRBD1 as D (5 bases). The length of the CDR3 is 15 residues. The germline gives CDR1 SGHTA, CDR2 FQGTGA. V was cut by 2 bases and J by 9 bases, with 14 bases left in between. CDR3 in amino acids: CASSLHGQGSSPLHF. For the CDR3, the DNA is TGTGCCAGCAGCTTACACGGGCAGGGTAGTTCACCCCTCCACTTT.

This chain joins TRBV29-1 and TRBJ1-2; TRBD1 is a possible D gene (6 bases). The CDR3 is 15 residues long. Germline-derived CDR1 and CDR2 are SQVTM and ANQGSEA. Trimming cost V 5 bases and J 8 bases, with 24 bases left between them. The CDR3 DNA follows: TGCAGCGTTTGCCCCACGGGGGGCTTCGGTAAAGGCTACACCTTC. Translating it yields CSVCPTGGFGKGYTF.

The DNA for the CDR3 is TGTGCCAGCAGCCAAGTAGATGGAGACTCCTACGAGCAGTACTTC. Translation: CASSQVDGDSYEQYF. The V and J genes are TRBV4-2 and TRBJ2-7; D gene unclear. CDR1 and CDR2 from the germline V gene are LGHNA and YNFKEQ. The CDR3 loop spans 15 amino acids. V gave up 1 base and J gave up 0 bases, with 10 bases separating them.